This T cell receptor beta chain derives from a study of neurological immune-mediated disorders. This clonotype appeared many times. Germline V CDR1 and CDR2: MDHEN, SYDVKM. With V trimmed by 5 bases and J by 8 bases, 14 bases remained unmatched. The CDR3 runs 15 residues. TCRdb re-analysed the 5' RACE reads in MiXCR, keeping a single row per CDR3 protein. The sample has 15,000 to 20,000 distinct CDR3 sequences, roughly 2.6% seen once. The rearrangement joins TRBV28 to TRBJ1-2; 7 nucleotides match TRBD1. This receptor was obtained from a woman aged 18-35 years with multiple sclerosis. Source material: PBMCs. The CDR3 DNA sequence: TGTGCCAGCAGTCGAACAGTAGGGACAGCCAGGGGCTACACCTTC. Amino acids: CASSRTVGTARGYTF.